A selection of T cell receptor beta chains follows, all from one sample in a study of T cell responses to AZD1222 COVID-19 vaccine. Some clones are missing from TCRdb's copy, which holds only in-frame ones; the method was immunoSEQ multiplex PCR. The sample lists about 160,000 clones; roughly 92% were seen once. The sequencing used peripheral blood, collected on day 0 of AZD1222 vaccination. The receptor set was obtained from an adult in good health. Each CDR3 is given with its conserved first and last residue. A D gene is named only where the DNA matches it firmly. Some rows have no size entry. The others give once, few or many, or a class for an expanded clone.

d_gene,j_gene,v_gene,abundance,CDR3aa,CDR3nt
TRBD1,TRBJ2-3,TRBV27,.,CASSLSGQGGKDTQYF,TGTGCCAGCAGTTTATCGGGACAGGGGGGAAAAGATACGCAGTATTTT
TRBD1,TRBJ1-1,TRBV7-2,.,CASSWTGMNTEAFF,TGTGCCAGCAGCTGGACAGGTATGAACACTGAAGCTTTCTTT
.,TRBJ2-5,TRBV30,.,CAWKLGVGPRGETQYF,TGTGCCTGGAAGTTGGGGGTCGGGCCGAGGGGGGAGACCCAGTACTTC
.,TRBJ2-1,TRBV7-6,.,CASSLRSGTSTYNEQFF,TGTGCCAGCAGCCTCCGATCCGGGACTTCTACCTACAATGAGCAGTTCTTC
.,TRBJ1-1,TRBV5-1,.,CASSLRQGFSTEAFF,TGCGCCAGCAGCTTACGCCAGGGTTTTAGCACTGAAGCTTTCTTT
TRBD2,TRBJ2-1,TRBV4-1,.,CASSQDVAGGPDEQFF,TGCGCCAGCAGCCAAGATGTGGCGGGGGGGCCTGATGAGCAGTTCTTC
.,TRBJ1-1,TRBV2,.,CASSPGRGANTEAFF,TGTGCCAGCAGTCCGGGACGAGGCGCGAACACTGAAGCTTTCTTT
.,TRBJ2-5,TRBV10-3,.,CATSGGVLRETQYF,TGTGCCACCTCGGGGGGCGTACTGAGGGAGACCCAGTACTTC
.,TRBJ2-1,TRBV18,.,CASSPFTAAFSYNEQFF,TGTGCCAGCTCACCTTTTACAGCGGCATTCTCCTACAATGAGCAGTTCTTC
.,TRBJ2-1,TRBV2,.,CASSEAPLIGGEQFF,TGTGCCAGCAGTGAAGCCCCCCTAATTGGCGGTGAGCAGTTCTTC
TRBD1,TRBJ1-2,TRBV7-3,.,CASSAGQGDVTGYTF,TGTGCCAGCAGCGCGGGACAGGGAGATGTTACCGGCTACACCTTC
.,TRBJ1-2,TRBV20-1,.,CSASGGNYGYTF,TGCAGTGCTAGTGGGGGCAACTATGGCTACACCTTC
TRBD1,TRBJ1-1,TRBV7-2,.,CASSSPGGAIGPNTEAFF,TGTGCCAGCAGCTCACCAGGGGGGGCGATAGGTCCCAACACTGAAGCTTTCTTT
TRBD1,TRBJ1-6,TRBV6-5,.,CASSLGTVNSPLHF,TGTGCCAGCAGTTTAGGGACAGTTAATTCACCCCTCCACTTT
.,TRBJ2-2,TRBV19,.,CASTRYTGELFF,TGTGCCAGTACCCGTTACACCGGGGAGCTGTTTTTT
TRBD1,TRBJ1-2,TRBV28,.,CASHMTGQVIGYTF,TGTGCCAGCCATATGACGGGACAGGTGATAGGCTACACCTTC
.,TRBJ2-3,TRBV7-6,.,CASSLAGGETDTQYF,TGTGCCAGCAGCTTAGCGGGGGGCGAGACAGATACGCAGTATTTT
.,TRBJ2-1,TRBV30,.,CAWGRDTSYNEQFF,TGTGCCTGGGGAAGGGACACCTCTTACAATGAGCAGTTCTTC
TRBD1,TRBJ1-2,TRBV6-1,.,CASSEANGQGYGYTF,TGTGCCAGCAGTGAAGCGAACGGACAGGGCTATGGCTACACCTTC
TRBD1,TRBJ2-2,TRBV2,once,CASTRTGGSNTGELFF,TGTGCCAGCACTAGGACAGGGGGTAGCAACACCGGGGAGCTGTTTTTT
.,TRBJ2-2,TRBV4-2,.,CASSGGASLYTGELFF,TGTGCCAGCAGCGGGGGTGCGTCGCTGTACACCGGGGAGCTGTTTTTT
.,TRBJ1-1,TRBV29-1,.,CSVAHRANTEAFF,TGCAGCGTTGCCCACAGGGCGAACACTGAAGCTTTCTTT
.,TRBJ1-2,TRBV19,.,CASTDRNYGYTF,TGTGCCAGTACCGACAGAAACTATGGCTACACCTTC
TRBD2,TRBJ2-3,TRBV5-1,.,CASSLLAGVRTDTQYF,TGCGCCAGCAGCTTGCTAGCGGGAGTTCGCACAGATACGCAGTATTTT
TRBD1,TRBJ1-2,TRBV19,.,CASSLGQTGYTF,TGTGCCAGTAGCCTGGGACAGACTGGCTACACCTTC
.,TRBJ1-2,TRBV3-1/TRBV3-2,.,CASSQAVSRTQYGYTF,TGTGCCAGCAGCCAAGCAGTCTCCAGGACGCAATATGGCTACACCTTC
TRBD1,TRBJ1-2,TRBV19,.,CASSDSGGKGYTF,TGTGCCAGTAGCGATTCAGGGGGTAAGGGCTACACCTTC
TRBD2,TRBJ2-3,TRBV20-1,.,CSASFQRGRDTQYF,TGCAGTGCTAGTTTCCAGCGGGGGAGGGATACGCAGTATTTT
.,TRBJ2-1,TRBV15,.,CATSRDIRGSEQFF,TGTGCCACCAGCAGAGATATCCGGGGGAGTGAGCAGTTCTTC
.,TRBJ1-2,TRBV3-1/TRBV3-2,.,CASSQAHQGGGYTF,TGTGCCAGCAGCCAAGCCCACCAGGGTGGGGGCTACACCTTC
.,TRBJ1-1,TRBV9,.,CASSGEWNTEAFF,TGTGCCAGCAGTGGAGAGTGGAACACTGAAGCTTTCTTT
.,TRBJ2-3,TRBV5-6,.,CASSPAVRADTQYF,TGTGCCAGCAGCCCGGCGGTTCGGGCAGATACGCAGTATTTT
TRBD1,TRBJ1-6,TRBV3-1/TRBV3-2,.,CASSFQGALNNSPLHF,TGTGCCAGCAGCTTCCAGGGGGCCTTGAATAATTCACCCCTCCACTTT
TRBD2,TRBJ2-1,TRBV4-1,.,CASSPTGLVTQFF,TGCGCCAGCAGCCCCACTGGACTAGTTACTCAGTTCTTC
.,TRBJ1-2,TRBV29-1,.,CSVEEPGVYGYTF,TGCAGCGTTGAAGAGCCCGGGGTTTATGGCTACACCTTC
TRBD1,TRBJ2-1,TRBV4-1,.,CASSQEQGAYEQFF,TGCGCCAGCAGCCAAGAACAGGGGGCTTATGAGCAGTTCTTC
.,TRBJ1-1,TRBV4-1,once,CASSQADRPGYTEAFF,TGCGCCAGCAGCCAAGCGGATCGTCCCGGATACACTGAAGCTTTCTTT
.,TRBJ2-2,TRBV5-5,.,CASSLGQVKAGELFF,TGTGCCAGCAGCTTGGGACAGGTGAAGGCCGGGGAGCTGTTTTTT
.,TRBJ2-5,TRBV7-9,.,CASSPDWLQETQYF,TGTGCCAGCAGCCCGGACTGGCTTCAAGAGACCCAGTACTTC
.,TRBJ1-4,TRBV5-6,.,CASSLGAVEKLFF,TGTGCCAGCAGCTTGGGGGCAGTCGAAAAACTGTTTTTT
TRBD2,TRBJ2-1,TRBV6-4,.,CASSVGLAGGNEQFF,TGTGCCAGCAGTGTCGGACTAGCGGGAGGCAATGAGCAGTTCTTC